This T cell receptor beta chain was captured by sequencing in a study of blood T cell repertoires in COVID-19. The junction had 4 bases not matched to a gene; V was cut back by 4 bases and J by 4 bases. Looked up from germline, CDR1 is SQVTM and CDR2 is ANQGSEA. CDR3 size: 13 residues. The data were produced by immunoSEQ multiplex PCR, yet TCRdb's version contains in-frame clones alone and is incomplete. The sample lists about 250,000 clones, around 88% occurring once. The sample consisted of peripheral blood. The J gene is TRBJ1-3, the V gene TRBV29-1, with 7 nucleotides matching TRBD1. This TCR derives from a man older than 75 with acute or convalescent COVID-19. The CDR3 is CSVGRTGGNTIYF. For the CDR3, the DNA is TGCAGCGTTGGAAGGACAGGAGGAAACACCATATATTTT.